This T cell receptor (beta chain) derives from a study of blood T cells in healthy people across ages. This clonotype has a count of ten or more. CDR1 and CDR2 (germline): SEHNR, FQNEAQ (reference sequence). This CDR3 contains 14 residues. After removal of 5 bases from V and 2 bases from J, the junction contained 6 bases not matched to a gene. Primers used in a second PCR of roughly 6 to 11 cycles were a sample-barcoded 5' primer and a J-beta primer mix. TCRdb processed the 5' RACE reads anew with MiXCR; each CDR3 protein has one entry. The sample carries around 650,000 distinct CDR3 sequences, 32% recorded once.

This receptor was taken from a woman at least 80 years old in good health. The J gene is TRBJ2-7, the V gene TRBV7-9, with 7 bases aligning to TRBD1. Sequenced sample: blood. The CDR3 sequence: CASSHDRAPYEQYF. DNA for the CDR3: TGTGCCAGCAGCCACGACAGGGCCCCCTACGAGCAGTACTTC.